This T cell receptor (beta chain) was documented in a study of T cell responses to AZD1222 COVID-19 vaccine. The CDR3 consists of 15 residues. Deletions cut 1 base from V and 9 bases from J, with 13 bases between. From germline, CDR1 is LGHDT and CDR2 YNNKEL (reference sequence). Clones were sequenced by immunoSEQ multiplex PCR, and TCRdb holds only the in-frame ones, with some missing. The table lists about 110,000 clones, roughly 87% of them singletons. The TCR comes from an adult in good health. The source was peripheral blood, collected on day 0 of AZD1222 vaccination. The V call is TRBV3-1 (or the pseudogene TRBV3-2), the J call TRBJ1-6; D is ambiguous. The CDR3 DNA reads as TGTGCCAGCAGCCAAGTCGTCGGTGGGAGTTCACCCCTCCACTTT. It specifies CASSQVVGGSSPLHF.